Listed below are T cell receptor beta chains from one sample, sequenced in a study of cytomegalovirus exposure and HLA in healthy donors. Clones were read by immunoSEQ multiplex PCR, and TCRdb kept only the in-frame ones, dropping some. The sample contains roughly 62,000 clones, 90% to 95% of which appear only once. The sample taken for sequencing was PBMCs. The receptor source for this set is a woman in her twenties or thirties in good health and CMV-seronegative. The CDR3 runs from the conserved cysteine through the conserved F or W. A D gene is named only where the DNA matches it firmly. Not all rows give a size; the values are once, few, many and, for expanded clones, a class.

j_call v_call clone_size d_call cdr3_nt cdr3_aa
TRBJ1-1 TRBV2 . . TGTGCCAGCAGTGGGGCGACCTCGAACACTGAAGCTTTCTTT CASSGATSNTEAFF
TRBJ1-2 TRBV2 . . TGTGCCAGCAGTGAGGTAGGGTGGGCCCGGAGGTCTAACTATGGCTACACCTTC CASSEVGWARRSNYGYTF
TRBJ2-3 TRBV5-4 . TRBD2 TGTGCCAGCACCCCGCGTATTGTAGCGGGAGGGCCGGGGGCGGATACGCAGTATTTT CASTPRIVAGGPGADTQYF
TRBJ1-1 TRBV15 . TRBD1 TGTGCCACCAGCGCACACAGATACGACAGGGTGAACACTGAAGCTTTCTTT CATSAHRYDRVNTEAFF
TRBJ2-7 TRBV2 . . TGTGCCAGCAGATCAGATTACGAGCAGTACTTC CASRSDYEQYF
TRBJ2-7 TRBV7-9 . TRBD2 TGTGCCAGCAGCTTAGTAAGCGGGAACGGAGGCTACGAGCAGTACTTC CASSLVSGNGGYEQYF
TRBJ2-1 TRBV7-3 . . TGTGCCAGCAGCTTAGGATCAACGTGGACACAGTTCTTC CASSLGSTWTQFF
TRBJ2-5 TRBV5-1 . TRBD2 TGCGCCAGCAGCTTTGGGGGGGGACAAGAGACCCAGTACTTC CASSFGGGQETQYF
TRBJ1-2 TRBV5-3 . . TGTGCCAGAAGCTATGCCAGGGGCCCTAACTATGGCTACACCTTC CARSYARGPNYGYTF
TRBJ2-5 TRBV4-1 . . TGCGCCAGCAGCCGTCAGACAGGACCGCAAGAGACCCAGTACTTC CASSRQTGPQETQYF
TRBJ1-2 TRBV19 . TRBD1 TGTGCCAGTAGTCCGGGACAGGGGTATGGCTACACCTTC CASSPGQGYGYTF
TRBJ2-2 TRBV7-9 few TRBD1 TGTGCCAGCAGCTTTTCCCTGACAGGGACCACCGGGGAGCTGTTTTTT CASSFSLTGTTGELFF
TRBJ2-5 TRBV4-1 . TRBD1 TGCGCCAGCAGCCAAGATCTGACAGGGTTTGTTATCGGAGAGACCCAGTACTTC CASSQDLTGFVIGETQYF
TRBJ1-4 TRBV7-2 . . TGTGCCAGCAGCCCTCCTGGGGCGCGTGAAAAACTGTTTTTT CASSPPGAREKLFF
TRBJ2-1 TRBV6-1 . TRBD1 TGTGCCAGCAGTGGATTGGAGGGGACAGGGGGCAATGAGCAGTTCTTC CASSGLEGTGGNEQFF